This TCR beta chain was sequenced in a study of CD8+ T cells in alopecia areata. On the study more broadly: Treated patients were dosed with oral tofacitinib, taking 5 to 10 mg twice daily.

To note about this clone: Its cognate antigen is unknown.

Study results and limitations: In scalp samples, resident alphabeta T cells of normal skin are also sequenced.

In each case, RNA was isolated and then reverse transcribed into cDNA as the sequencing template. The assay was immunoSEQ multiplex PCR, and TCRdb's table has in-frame clones only and misses some. The data contain under 250,000 clones, approximately 61% of them singletons. V was pared by 7 bases and J by 0 bases, with 2 bases of the junction left unmatched. CDR3 size: 14 residues. The germline CDR1 and CDR2 sequences are MNHEY and SVGAGI. Individuals with alopecia areata gave both lesional scalp punch biopsies and peripheral blood for collection. This sequence originates from a human donor with alopecia areata. The sample in question was CD4+ T cells sorted from blood, obtained at week 0. The chain links TRBV6-5 to TRBJ2-2, with 7 bases identical to TRBD1. CDR3 DNA sequence: TGTGCCAGCACCCAGGGGGCGAACACCGGGGAGCTGTTTTTT. Translation gives CASTQGANTGELFF.